The 13 T cell receptor beta chains in this list originate from one sample, sequenced in a study of T cells after yellow fever vaccination. One entry per CDR3 protein results from TCRdb running MiXCR on the 5' RACE reads. The table shows 550,000 to 750,000 distinct CDR3 sequences, with about 13% occurring only once. This material consisted of PBMCs, taken on the day of the yellow fever booster vaccination. These receptors all stem from a man aged 25-45 years who received the YFV17D yellow fever vaccine.

V usage is TRBV7-6 and J usage is TRBJ2-1; either TRBD1 or TRBD2 may fit D (6 bases each). The V gene lost 7 bases and the J gene lost 8 bases, with 12 bases spanning the gap. Germline values: CDR1 SGHVS, CDR2 FNYEAQ. This CDR3 contains 12 residues. DNA of the CDR3: TGTGCCAGCACCCTTAGGGGGGATGAGCAGTTCTTC. This translates into CASTLRGDEQFF.

V usage is TRBV12-3 or TRBV12-4 and J usage is TRBJ2-4, with D perhaps matching TRBD2 (6 bases). Trimming removed 7 bases at V and 7 bases at J, with 14 bases between. CDR3 length equals 13 residues. CDR3 in amino acids: CASTGGDRNIQYF. Written as DNA, the CDR3 is TGTGCCAGCACCGGCGGGGATCGGAACATTCAGTACTTC.

This clonotype was seen a few times. The chain couples TRBV14 to TRBJ2-7; possibly TRBD2 for D (6 bases). CDR3 length: 16 amino acids. V was trimmed by 1 base and J by 5 bases, leaving 18 bases between them. The germline V gene has CDR1 SGHDN and CDR2 FVKESK. The CDR3 region is CASSQVFSREADEQYF. The CDR3 bases are TGTGCCAGCAGCCAAGTGTTCTCCAGGGAGGCGGACGAGCAGTACTTC.

The CDR3 DNA sequence: TGCGCCAGCAGTGATCGGGGGCTGGGTTTAGATGAGCAGTTCTTC. It is translated as CASSDRGLGLDEQFF. The rearrangement uses TRBV10-1 and TRBJ2-1; D is possibly TRBD1 or TRBD2 (6 bases each). CDR3 length equals 15 residues. V lost 3 bases, J lost 8 bases, and 17 bases lay in between. CDR1 and CDR2 (germline): WNHNN, SYGVQD (reference sequence).

This clonotype occurred a few times. The chain carries TRBV3-1 and TRBJ2-5; TRBD1 is a possible D gene (8 bases). V was trimmed by 0 bases and J by 4 bases, leaving 18 bases between them. The CDR3 consists of 17 residues. Looked up from germline, CDR1 is LGHDT and CDR2 is YNNKEL (reference sequence). The CDR3 here is CASSQDSGGWEGETQYF. The CDR3 bases are TGTGCCAGCAGCCAAGATTCAGGGGGCTGGGAGGGAGAGACCCAGTACTTC.

The chain joins TRBV10-2 to TRBJ2-5; perhaps TRBD1 as D (5 bases). The CDR3 has 14 amino acids. Per germline, CDR1 WSHSY and CDR2 SAAADI. Trimming stripped 5 bases from V and 2 bases from J, with 12 bases between. The CDR3 sequence is CASSTDSLQETQYF. The DNA of the CDR3 is TGCGCCAGCAGTACCGACAGCCTTCAAGAGACCCAGTACTTC.

This clonotype has only a few counts. CDR3 DNA sequence: TGTGCCAGCAGCTCCGAGACATACGAGCAGTACTTC. This gives the protein CASSSETYEQYF. The V call is TRBV6-5, the J call TRBJ2-7; the D is unclear. CDR1 is MNHEY and CDR2 is SVGAGI in the germline V gene. V lost 6 bases and J 4 bases, leaving 10 bases between the germline ends. The CDR3 loop spans 12 amino acids.

Here the CDR3 DNA reads TGTGCCAGCAGAGCCGGACATCTTGATACGCAGTATTTT. It is translated as CASRAGHLDTQYF. The chain is built from TRBV27 and TRBJ2-3; perhaps TRBD1 as D (5 bases). The CDR3 length is 13 residues. Germline assignment: CDR1 MNHEY and CDR2 SMNVEV (reference sequence). Trimming pared 6 bases from V and 6 bases from J, leaving 13 bases between.

The chain is built from TRBV21-1 and TRBJ2-3; the table's D call, TRBD1, was not checked against the DNA. TRBV21-1 is termed a pseudogene. The CDR3 has 20 amino acids. The CDR3 coding sequence is TGTGCCAGCAGCAAAGTACCTGGGACAGGACTTCACCCCAGCACAGATACGCAGTATTTT. It yields the protein CASSKVPGTGLHPSTDTQYF.

This clonotype has only a few counts. V is TRBV20-1 and J is TRBJ1-1, with a tentative D call TRBD1 (5 bases). Deletions cut 5 bases from V and 10 bases from J, with 11 bases between. Germline lookup yields CDR1 DFQATT and CDR2 SNEGSKA (reference sequence). This CDR3 spans 10 amino acids. Written as DNA, the CDR3 is TGCAGTGCTCCCCGTGGGGGAGCTTTCTTT. Protein product: CSAPRGGAFF.

This clonotype was seen only a few times. This rearrangement joins TRBV19 to TRBJ2-5, with 7 bases aligning to TRBD2. The CDR3 covers 14 residues. Germline CDR1 reads LNHDA; CDR2 reads SQIVND (reference sequence). V gave up 5 bases and J gave up 3 bases; unmatched junction bases: 6. CDR3 protein: CASSPGTKEETQYF. As DNA, the CDR3 is TGTGCCAGTAGTCCGGGGACTAAGGAAGAGACCCAGTACTTC.

CDR3 sequence: CSANPATGTYEQYF. The DNA for the CDR3 is TGCAGTGCTAACCCCGCCACAGGGACCTACGAGCAGTACTTC. The J gene is TRBJ2-7, the V gene TRBV20-1, with D tentatively TRBD1 (6 bases). Germline V gives CDR1 DFQATT, CDR2 SNEGSKA (reference sequence). This CDR3 is 14 amino acids long. The V gene lost 4 bases and the J gene lost 2 bases, with 15 bases spanning the gap.

The chain carries TRBV6-1 and TRBJ2-5; the D gene is possibly TRBD2 (6 bases). The CDR3 covers 14 residues. Germline V gene sequence: CDR1 MNHNS, CDR2 SASEGT. The V end lost 6 bases, the J end lost 4 bases, and 15 bases lay between the germline ends. The CDR3 loop is CASSPYSSGETQYF. The CDR3 coding sequence is TGTGCCAGCAGCCCCTATAGTAGCGGAGAGACCCAGTACTTC.